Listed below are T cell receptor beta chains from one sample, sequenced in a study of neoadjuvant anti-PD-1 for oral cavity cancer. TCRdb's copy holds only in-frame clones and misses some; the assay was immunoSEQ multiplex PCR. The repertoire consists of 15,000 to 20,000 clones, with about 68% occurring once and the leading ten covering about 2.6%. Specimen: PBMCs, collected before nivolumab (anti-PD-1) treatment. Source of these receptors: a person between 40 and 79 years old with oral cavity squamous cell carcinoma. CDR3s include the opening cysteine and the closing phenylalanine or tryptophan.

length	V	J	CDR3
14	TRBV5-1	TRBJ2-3	CASRAERGTDTQYF
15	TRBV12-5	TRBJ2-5	CASGLKGTQQETQYF
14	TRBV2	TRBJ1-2	CASSWGQGHYGYTF
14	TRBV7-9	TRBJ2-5	CASSQGLGQETQYF
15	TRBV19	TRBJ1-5	CASSIRLGANQPQHF
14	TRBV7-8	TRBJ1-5	CASSLASASQPQHF
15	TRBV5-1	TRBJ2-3	CASSLPGGSTDTQYF
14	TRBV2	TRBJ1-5	CASKEQGGNQPQHF
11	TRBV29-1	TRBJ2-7	CSVEDRVEQYF
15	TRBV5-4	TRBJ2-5	CASSLTGEGQETQYF
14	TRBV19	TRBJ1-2	CASSIPGGADGYTF
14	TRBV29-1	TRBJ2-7	CSVEEQGSPYEQYF
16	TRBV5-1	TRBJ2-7	CASSLTGLVGSHEQYF
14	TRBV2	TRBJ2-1	CASSGQGASNEQFF
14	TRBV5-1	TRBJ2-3	CASSATPGQDTQYF
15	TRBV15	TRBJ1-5	CATSSSAGSGQPQHF
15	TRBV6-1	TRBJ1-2	CASSPGQGANYGYTF
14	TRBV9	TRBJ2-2	CASSAGQNTGELFF
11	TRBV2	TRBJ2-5	CASSAGTTQYF
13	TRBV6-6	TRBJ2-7	CASGGQGSYEQYF
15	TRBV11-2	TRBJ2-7	CASSLVPGVHYEQYF
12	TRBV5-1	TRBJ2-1	CASGLLPNEQFF
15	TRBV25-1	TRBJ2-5	CASSIGLAGGQTQYF
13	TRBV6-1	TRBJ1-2	CASSEGLSEGYTF
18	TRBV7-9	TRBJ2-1	CASSKRLAGEGTYNEQFF
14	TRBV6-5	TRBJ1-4	CASSYPAPHEKLFF
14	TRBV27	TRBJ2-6	CASSPISGANVLTF
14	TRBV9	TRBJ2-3	CASTPSGSTDTQYF
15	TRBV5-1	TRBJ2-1	CASSLVGQPYNEQFF
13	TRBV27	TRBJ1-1	CASSLELNTEAFF
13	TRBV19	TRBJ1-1	CASSVDTPTKAFF
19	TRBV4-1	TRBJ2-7	CASSQDLPAFSSGMGEQYF
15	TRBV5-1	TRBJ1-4	CASSFQGQINEKLFF
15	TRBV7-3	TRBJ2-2	CASSTSSQYTGELFF
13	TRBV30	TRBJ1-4	CALRGLINEKLFF
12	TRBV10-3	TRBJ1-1	CAISEGNTEAFF
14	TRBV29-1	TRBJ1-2	CSVEGHYSNYGYTF
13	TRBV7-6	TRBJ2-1	CASSRDWGNEQFF
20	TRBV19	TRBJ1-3	CASSPTGTGGPGISGNTIYF
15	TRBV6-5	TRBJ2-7	CASSQAGPGTYEQYF
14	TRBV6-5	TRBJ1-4	CASRNSGTNEKLFF
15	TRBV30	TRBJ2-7	CAWRGGPDSFYEQYF
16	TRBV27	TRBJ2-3	CASSGPRREGTDTQYF
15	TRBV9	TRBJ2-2	CASSAREDHTGELFF
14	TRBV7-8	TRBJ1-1	CASSPPVGDTEAFF
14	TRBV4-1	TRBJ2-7	CASSQPSDGYEQYF
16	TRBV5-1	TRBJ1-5	CASSPGTGDSNQPQHF
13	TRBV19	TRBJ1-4	CASSRDGSGKLFF
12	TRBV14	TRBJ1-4	CASSHGGGKLFF
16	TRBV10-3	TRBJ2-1	CAISGLSGSSYNEQFF
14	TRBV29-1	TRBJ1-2	CSVPRGGANYGYTF
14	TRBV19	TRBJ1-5	CASSMGGIDQPQHF
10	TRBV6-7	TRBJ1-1	CAMEGGEAFF